This T cell receptor beta chain came from a study of PD-L1 blockade in urothelial cancer. For the study at large: Blood underwent analysis 3 weeks (second dose) and 6 weeks after treatment began.

Time point denoted: peripheral blood 6 weeks after treatment start. Synthetically made TCR analog templates were put into each PCR as spikes. TCRdb keeps only in-frame clones here, not all; method: immunoSEQ multiplex PCR. Of roughly 120,000 clones in the sample, approximately 90% were seen once. After removal of 2 bases from V and 4 bases from J, the junction contained 6 bases not matched to a gene. The germline V gene has CDR1 SGDLS and CDR2 YYNGEE. This CDR3 contains 15 residues. The source was PBMCs, collected around atezolizumab (anti-PD-L1) treatment. The TCR comes from a man aged 55-75 years with urothelial cancer. The gene calls are TRBV9 and TRBJ2-7, with 10 nucleotides matching TRBD2. The CDR3 region is CASSVGGTSEYEQYF. CDR3 coding DNA: TGTGCCAGCAGCGTGGGGGGGACTAGCGAGTACGAGCAGTACTTC.